This T cell receptor beta chain was sequenced for a study of early T cells in non-severe SARS-CoV-2 infection (dated by TCRdb to about 2021). Turning to the overall study: TCR sequencing used bulk RNA from unsorted whole blood, so alpha and beta chains could not be paired.

Set within a cohort of healthcare workers in London, UK, this nested case-control study involved weekly PCR testing of nasopharyngeal swabs along with blood sampling. Healthcare workers were recruited between 23 and 31 March 2020, during the week of the UK lockdown, and were followed weekly for up to 16 weeks. From the cysteine through the phenylalanine, the CDR3 covers 15 amino acids. Here the CDR3 DNA is all that survives: 45 bases in frame from base 1. V sheds 6 bases and J sheds 4 bases, leaving 18 bases between their ends. Reading the germline V gene (reference sequence) gives CDR1 MNHEY and CDR2 SMNVEV. Libraries were built with 5' RACE. Instrument on record: NextSeq 500. The TCR library protocol attached unique molecular identifiers to individual cDNA molecules to correct for sequencing error and PCR bias. TCR alpha and beta chains were both sequenced, and the abundances of alpha and beta sequences in each sample were closely correlated with each other. Under the source paper's analysis protocol: Decombinator V4 was used to annotate TCR sequences for V gene, J gene and CDR3. Expanded TCRs were defined as changing significantly between any two time points under a Poisson model with p below 0.0001. TCR abundances were normalised to the total number of TCRs sequenced in each sample and reported as counts per million. MAIT TCRs were defined by TRAV1-2 paired with TRAJ12, TRAJ20 or TRAJ33, and iNKT TCRs by TRAV10 paired with TRAJ18. VDJdb, accessed 1 November 2021, was searched for CMV, EBV and SARS-CoV-2 annotated TCRs, with TCRs annotated for multiple antigens excluded. TCRdb ran its own pipeline on the public reads, namely fastp trimming at Q25 and MiXCR clone calling, and kept in-frame beta chains. Every CDR3 protein is listed once, alongside the most common genes and DNA of its rows. The V and J calls come from TCRdb's annotation, not from the publication. For this sample there are approximately 50,000 distinct CDR3 sequences; about 7.8% appear just once. 5.8% of the sample is in the top ten clones.

This clonotype occurred many times. The antigen it binds to is not known. Base quality data are lacking; no much larger clone is found one base away. The research as a whole found: VDJdb matching was skewed toward anti-spike CD8 responses, so virus-specific expansions were likely underestimated and private and CD4 specificities were missed.

The sample taken for sequencing was whole blood. This TCR was sampled from an adult who was a healthcare worker with PCR-confirmed SARS-CoV-2 infection or an uninfected control (not recorded which). The chain uses TRBV27 and TRBJ1-1; the best D guess is TRBD1, with 5 bases matching. At the DNA level, the sequence is TGTGCCAGCAGGCCACGCGGGGGAGGGAGCACTGAAGCTTTCTTT. Translated, this is CASRPRGGGSTEAFF.